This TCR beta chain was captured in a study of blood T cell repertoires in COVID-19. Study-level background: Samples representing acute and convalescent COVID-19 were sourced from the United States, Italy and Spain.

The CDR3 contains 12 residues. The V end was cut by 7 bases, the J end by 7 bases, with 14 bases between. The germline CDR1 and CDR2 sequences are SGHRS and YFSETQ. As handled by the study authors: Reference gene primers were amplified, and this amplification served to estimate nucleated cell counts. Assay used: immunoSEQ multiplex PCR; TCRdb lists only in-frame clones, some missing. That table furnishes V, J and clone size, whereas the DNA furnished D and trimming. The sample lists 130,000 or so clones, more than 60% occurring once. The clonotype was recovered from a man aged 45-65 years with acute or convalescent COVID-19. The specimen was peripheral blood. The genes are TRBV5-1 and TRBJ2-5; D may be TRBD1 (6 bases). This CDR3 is CASERDTGTQYF. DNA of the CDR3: TGCGCCAGCGAGAGGGACACGGGGACCCAGTACTTC.